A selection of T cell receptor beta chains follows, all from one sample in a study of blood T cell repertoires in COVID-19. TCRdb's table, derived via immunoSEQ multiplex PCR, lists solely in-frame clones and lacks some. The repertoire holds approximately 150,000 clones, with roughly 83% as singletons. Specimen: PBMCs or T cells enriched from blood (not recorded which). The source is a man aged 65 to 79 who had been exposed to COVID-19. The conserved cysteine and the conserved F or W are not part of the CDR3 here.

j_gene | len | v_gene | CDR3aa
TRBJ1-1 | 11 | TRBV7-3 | ASSSSRDTEAF
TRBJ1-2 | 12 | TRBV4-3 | ASSRAREGYGYT
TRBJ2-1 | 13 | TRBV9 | ASSNSPGQVSEQF
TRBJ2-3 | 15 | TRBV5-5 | ASSLLPRQTSTDTQY
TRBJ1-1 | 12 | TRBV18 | ASSQDRVGTEAF
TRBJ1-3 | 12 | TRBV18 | ASSPGGTGNTIY
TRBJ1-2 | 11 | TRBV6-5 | ASRPWTGNGYT
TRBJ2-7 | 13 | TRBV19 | ASSSSGQGTYEQY
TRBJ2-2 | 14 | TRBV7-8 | ASSLVSGTYTGELF
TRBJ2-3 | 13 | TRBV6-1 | ASSEVAGGPDTQY
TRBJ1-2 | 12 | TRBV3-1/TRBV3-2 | ASSHQDRSYGYT
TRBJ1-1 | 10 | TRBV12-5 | ASGLGGSSAF
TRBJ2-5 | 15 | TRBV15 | ATSRDGRGGAWETQY
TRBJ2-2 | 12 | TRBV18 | ASSPAGAPGELF
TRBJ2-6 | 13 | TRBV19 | ASMRRAAGANVLT
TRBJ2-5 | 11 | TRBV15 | ATSMGPQETQY
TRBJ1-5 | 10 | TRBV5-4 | ASSSQGQPQH
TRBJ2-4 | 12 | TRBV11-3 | ASSLGQGDHIQY
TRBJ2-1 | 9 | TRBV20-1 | SARRGLAGI
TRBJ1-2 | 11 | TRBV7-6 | ASSPGTALGYT
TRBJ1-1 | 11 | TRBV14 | ASSHRQGTEAF
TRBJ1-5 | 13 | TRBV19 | ASSIDSAGNQPQH
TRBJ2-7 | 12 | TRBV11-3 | ASSLGAASYEQY
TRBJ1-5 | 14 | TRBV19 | ASSISGQGVNQPQH
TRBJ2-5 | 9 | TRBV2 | ASSEQGNQY
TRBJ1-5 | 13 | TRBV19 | ASSTRTASNQPQH
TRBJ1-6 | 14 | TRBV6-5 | ASSYSSGQGISPLH
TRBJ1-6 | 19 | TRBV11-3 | ASSLEASDRGASSYNSPLH
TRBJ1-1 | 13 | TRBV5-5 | ASSLGRLGEGGAF
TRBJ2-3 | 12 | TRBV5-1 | ASRPQTSTDTQY
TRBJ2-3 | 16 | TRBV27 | ASSLDRTSGAPTDTQY
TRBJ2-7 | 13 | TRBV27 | ASSYRTGGLDEQY
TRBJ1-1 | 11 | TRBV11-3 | ASSGDSATEAF
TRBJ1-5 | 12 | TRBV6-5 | ASSPSQGSQPQH
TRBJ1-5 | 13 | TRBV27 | ASRDSEFTNQPQH
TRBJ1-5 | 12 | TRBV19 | ASSIPRGRQPQH
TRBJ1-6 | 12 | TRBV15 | ATSRGAGYSPLH
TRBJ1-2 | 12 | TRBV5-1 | ASAHQEGYYGYT
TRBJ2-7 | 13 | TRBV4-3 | ASSLTQGIHHEQY
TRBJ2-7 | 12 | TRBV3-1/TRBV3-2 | ASSPRLVGGEQY
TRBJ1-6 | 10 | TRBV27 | ASSFRGSPLH
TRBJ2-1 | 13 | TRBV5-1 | ASSLSLAGDNEQF
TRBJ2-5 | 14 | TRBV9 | ASSVGSSGRHETQY
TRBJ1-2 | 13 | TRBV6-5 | ASAKQGAGYYGYT
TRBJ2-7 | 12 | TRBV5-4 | ASSRQGSAYEQY
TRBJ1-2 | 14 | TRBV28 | ASRLDRVGTGDGYT
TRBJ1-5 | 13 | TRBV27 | ASKEGILGNQPQH
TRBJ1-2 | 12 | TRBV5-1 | ASSLSGFLDGYT
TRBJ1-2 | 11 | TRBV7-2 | ASSVTDLYGYT
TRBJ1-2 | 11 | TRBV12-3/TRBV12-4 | ASSLGTRGGYT
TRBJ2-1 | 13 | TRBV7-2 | ASSFTGTGLDEQF
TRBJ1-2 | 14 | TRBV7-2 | ASSRDRGEPIYGYT
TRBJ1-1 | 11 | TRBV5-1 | ASSAGGDTEAF
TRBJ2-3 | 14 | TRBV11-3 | ASSLGTSGRTDTQY
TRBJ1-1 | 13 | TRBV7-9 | ASSTRGQGDTEAF